This TCR beta chain is from a study of T cell repertoires in cytomegalovirus infection. Overall study context: Epitope selection comprised recently identified HLA-C-restricted CMV epitopes and well-studied HLA-B-restricted CMV epitopes. Public TCR beta signatures marked donors with CMV infection and the matching HLA.

The table lists this clonotype with many counts. Antigen unknown. The CDR3 contains 15 residues. The V end lost 2 bases, the J end lost 0 bases, and 8 bases lay between the germline ends. CDR1 is SGHTA and CDR2 is FQGNSA in the germline V gene. TCRdb independently ran MiXCR on the reads; one entry per CDR3 protein. This table has around 430,000 distinct CDR3 sequences, roughly 43% appearing once. Study-wide results and limits: What dominated the ex vivo response were HLA-C-restricted CMV-specific TCR beta clonotypes.

The sample here was cultured PBMCs, taken from culture after CMV antigen stimulation. The sequence was obtained from a human donor in good health (CMV status not recorded). Some clones in this sample may be carry-over from other donors' samples. V and J are TRBV7-2 and TRBJ1-3; D uncertain. The CDR3 region has the DNA TGTGCCAGCAGCTTACGGATAAACTCTGGAAACACCATATATTTT. Its protein product is CASSLRINSGNTIYF.